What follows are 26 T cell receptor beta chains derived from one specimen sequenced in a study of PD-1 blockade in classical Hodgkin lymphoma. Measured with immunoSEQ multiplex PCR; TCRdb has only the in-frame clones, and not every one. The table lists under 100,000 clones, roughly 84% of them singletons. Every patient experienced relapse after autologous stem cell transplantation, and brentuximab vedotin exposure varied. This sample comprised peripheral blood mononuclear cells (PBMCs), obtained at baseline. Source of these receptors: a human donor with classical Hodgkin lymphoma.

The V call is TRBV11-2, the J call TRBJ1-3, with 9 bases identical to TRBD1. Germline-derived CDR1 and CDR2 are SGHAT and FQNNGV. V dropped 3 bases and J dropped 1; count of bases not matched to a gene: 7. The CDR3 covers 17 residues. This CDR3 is CASSLGTGRFSGNTIYF. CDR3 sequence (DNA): TGTGCCAGCAGCTTGGGGACAGGGAGGTTTTCTGGAAACACCATATATTTT.

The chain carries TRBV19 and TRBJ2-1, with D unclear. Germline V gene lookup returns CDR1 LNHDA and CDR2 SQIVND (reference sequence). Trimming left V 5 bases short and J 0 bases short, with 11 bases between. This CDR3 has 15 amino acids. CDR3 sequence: CASSVALSSYNEQFF. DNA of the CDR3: TGTGCCAGTAGTGTGGCCTTAAGCTCCTACAATGAGCAGTTCTTC.

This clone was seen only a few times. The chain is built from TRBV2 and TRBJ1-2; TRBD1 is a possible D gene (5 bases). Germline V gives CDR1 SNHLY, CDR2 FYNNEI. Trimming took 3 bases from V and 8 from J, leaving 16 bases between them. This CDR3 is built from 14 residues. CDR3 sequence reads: CASSDWDRERGYTF. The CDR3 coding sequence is TGTGCCAGCAGTGATTGGGACCGGGAGCGGGGCTACACCTTC.

This CDR3 reads CASALQADEQYF. CDR3 in DNA: TGTGCCAGCGCACTCCAGGCTGACGAGCAGTACTTC. The V call is TRBV10-3, the J call TRBJ2-7; no firm D call. Germline V gives CDR1 ENHRY, CDR2 SYGVKD. The V end was cut by 10 bases, the J end by 5 bases, with 15 bases between. The CDR3 is made up of 12 amino acids.

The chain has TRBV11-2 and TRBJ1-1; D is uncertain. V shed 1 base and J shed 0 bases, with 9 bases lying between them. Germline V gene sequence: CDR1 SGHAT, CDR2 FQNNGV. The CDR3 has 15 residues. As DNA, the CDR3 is TGTGCCAGCAGCTTAGCGCGGAACATGAACACTGAAGCTTTCTTT. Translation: CASSLARNMNTEAFF.

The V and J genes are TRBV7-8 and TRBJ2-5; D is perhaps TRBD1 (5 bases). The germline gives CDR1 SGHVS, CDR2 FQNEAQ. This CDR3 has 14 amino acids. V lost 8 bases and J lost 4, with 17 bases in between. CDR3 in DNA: TGTGCCAGCCTCTGGACCGCCCAGGGAGAGACCCAGTACTTC. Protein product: CASLWTAQGETQYF.

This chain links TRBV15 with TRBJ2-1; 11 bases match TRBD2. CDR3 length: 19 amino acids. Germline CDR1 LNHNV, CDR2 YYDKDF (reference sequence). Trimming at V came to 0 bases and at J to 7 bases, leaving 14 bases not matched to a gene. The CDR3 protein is CATSRDGGPYSGRGNEQFF. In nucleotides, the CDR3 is TGTGCCACCAGCAGAGATGGTGGGCCCTATAGCGGGAGGGGGAATGAGCAGTTCTTC.

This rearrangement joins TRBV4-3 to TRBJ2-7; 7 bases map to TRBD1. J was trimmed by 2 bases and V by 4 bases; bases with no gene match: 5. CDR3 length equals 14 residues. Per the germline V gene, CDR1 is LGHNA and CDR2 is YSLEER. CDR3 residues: CASSLRDSAYEQYF. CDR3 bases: TGCGCCAGCAGCCTCCGGGACAGTGCCTACGAGCAGTACTTC.

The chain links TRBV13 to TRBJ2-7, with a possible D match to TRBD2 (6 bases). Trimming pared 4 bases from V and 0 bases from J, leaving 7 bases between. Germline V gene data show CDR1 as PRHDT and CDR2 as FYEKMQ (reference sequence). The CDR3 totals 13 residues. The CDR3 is CASSSGDSYEQYF. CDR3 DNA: TGTGCCAGCAGCTCGGGGGACTCCTACGAGCAGTACTTC.

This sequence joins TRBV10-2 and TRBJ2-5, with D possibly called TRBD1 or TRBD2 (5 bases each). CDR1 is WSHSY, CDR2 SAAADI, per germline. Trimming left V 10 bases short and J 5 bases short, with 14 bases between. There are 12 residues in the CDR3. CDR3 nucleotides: TGCGCCACCAGCCTAGAGGGGGAGACCCAGTACTTC. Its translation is CATSLEGETQYF.

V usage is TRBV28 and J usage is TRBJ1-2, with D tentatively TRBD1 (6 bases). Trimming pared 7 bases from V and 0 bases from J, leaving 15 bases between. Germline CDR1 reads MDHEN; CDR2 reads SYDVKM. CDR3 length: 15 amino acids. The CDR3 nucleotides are TGTGCCAGCACCCTCGGGGGCCGCGCTAACTATGGCTACACCTTC. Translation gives CASTLGGRANYGYTF.

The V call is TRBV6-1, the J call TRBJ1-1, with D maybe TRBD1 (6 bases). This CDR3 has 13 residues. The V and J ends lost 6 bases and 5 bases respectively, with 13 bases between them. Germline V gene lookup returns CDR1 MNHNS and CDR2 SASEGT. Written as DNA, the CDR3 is TGTGCCAGCAGACAGGACAGAGTTACTGAAGCTTTCTTT. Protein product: CASRQDRVTEAFF.

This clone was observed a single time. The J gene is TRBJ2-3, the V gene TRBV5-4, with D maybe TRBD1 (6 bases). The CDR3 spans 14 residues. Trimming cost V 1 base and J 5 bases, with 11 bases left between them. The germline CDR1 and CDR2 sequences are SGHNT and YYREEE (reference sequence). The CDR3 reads CASSLTGPIDTQYF. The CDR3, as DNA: TGTGCCAGCAGCTTGACAGGGCCAATAGATACGCAGTATTTT.

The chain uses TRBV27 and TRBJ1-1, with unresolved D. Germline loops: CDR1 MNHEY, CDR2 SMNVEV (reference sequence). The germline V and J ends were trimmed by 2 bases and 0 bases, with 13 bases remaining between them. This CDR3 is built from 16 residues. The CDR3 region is CASSLRSGVLNTEAFF. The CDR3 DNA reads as TGTGCCAGCAGTTTAAGGTCGGGAGTCCTGAACACTGAAGCTTTCTTT.

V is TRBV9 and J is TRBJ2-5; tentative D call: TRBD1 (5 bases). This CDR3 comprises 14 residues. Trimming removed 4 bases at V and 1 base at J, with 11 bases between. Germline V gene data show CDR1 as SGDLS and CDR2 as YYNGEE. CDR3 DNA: TGTGCCAGCAGCCCAGGACAACTCCAAGAGACCCAGTACTTC. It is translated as CASSPGQLQETQYF.

The CDR3 DNA follows: TGCGCCAGCAGCTTGAATGGGAATGGAGATGAAAAACTGTTTTTT. Its translation: CASSLNGNGDEKLFF. The V gene is TRBV5-1, the J gene TRBJ1-4; D unclear. The length of the CDR3 is 15 residues. Trimming cost V 1 base and J 6 bases, with 13 bases left between them. Germline CDR1 SGHRS, CDR2 YFSETQ.

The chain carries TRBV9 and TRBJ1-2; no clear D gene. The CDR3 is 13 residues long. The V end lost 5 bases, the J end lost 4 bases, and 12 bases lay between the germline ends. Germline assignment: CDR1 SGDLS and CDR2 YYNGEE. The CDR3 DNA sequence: TGTGCCAGCAGTGACTCGGCGGGCTATGGCTACACCTTC. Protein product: CASSDSAGYGYTF.

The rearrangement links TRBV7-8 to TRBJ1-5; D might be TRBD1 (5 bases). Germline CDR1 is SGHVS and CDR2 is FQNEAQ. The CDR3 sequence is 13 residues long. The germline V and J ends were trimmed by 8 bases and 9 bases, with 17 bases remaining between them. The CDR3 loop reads CASGHSLQGPQHF. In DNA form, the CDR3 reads TGTGCCAGCGGACATTCGCTTCAAGGGCCCCAGCATTTT.

In DNA, the CDR3 is TGCGCCAGCAGCTTGGCCATCGCGGGAGGAGGCACAGATACGCAGTATTTT. It yields the protein CASSLAIAGGGTDTQYF. The V call is TRBV5-1, the J call TRBJ2-3; 8 positions match TRBD2. Germline CDR1 reads SGHRS; CDR2 reads YFSETQ. The V segment lost 0 bases and the J segment 1 base; nucleotides outside the gene matches: 7. This CDR3 spans 17 amino acids.

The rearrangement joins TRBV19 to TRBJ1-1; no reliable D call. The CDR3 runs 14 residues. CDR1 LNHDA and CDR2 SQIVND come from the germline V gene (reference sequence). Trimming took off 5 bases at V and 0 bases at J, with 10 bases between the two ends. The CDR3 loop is CASSHGNMNTEAFF. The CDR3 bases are TGTGCCAGTAGTCATGGCAACATGAACACTGAAGCTTTCTTT.

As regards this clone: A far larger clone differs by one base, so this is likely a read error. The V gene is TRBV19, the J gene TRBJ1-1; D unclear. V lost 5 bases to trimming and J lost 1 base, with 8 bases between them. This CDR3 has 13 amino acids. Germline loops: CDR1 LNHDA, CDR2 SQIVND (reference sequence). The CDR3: CASSEQWNTEAFF. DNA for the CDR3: TGTGCCAGTAGTGAACAGTGGAACACTGAAGCTTTCTTT.

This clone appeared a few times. CDR3 sequence (DNA): TGTGCCGCAGGGGGAGTGAACACTGAAGCTTTCTTT. Protein product: CAAGGVNTEAFF. V gene TRBV27 combines with J gene TRBJ1-1; 7 bases map to TRBD1. The CDR3 totals 12 residues. With V trimmed by 11 bases and J by 0 bases, 3 bases remained unmatched. Germline CDR1 reads MNHEY; CDR2 reads SMNVEV (reference sequence).

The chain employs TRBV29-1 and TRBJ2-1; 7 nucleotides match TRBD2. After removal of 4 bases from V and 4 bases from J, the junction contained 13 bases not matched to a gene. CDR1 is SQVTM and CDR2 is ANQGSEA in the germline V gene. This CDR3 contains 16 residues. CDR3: CSVGGRGGSSYNEQFF. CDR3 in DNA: TGCAGCGTTGGGGGACGGGGCGGGAGTTCTTACAATGAGCAGTTCTTC.

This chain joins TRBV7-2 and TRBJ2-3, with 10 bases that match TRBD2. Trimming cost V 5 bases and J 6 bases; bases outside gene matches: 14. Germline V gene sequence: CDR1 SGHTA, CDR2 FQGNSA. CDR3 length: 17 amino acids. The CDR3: CASSPRLLAGLVDTQYF. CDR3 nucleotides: TGTGCCAGCAGCCCTCGCTTACTAGCGGGACTAGTGGATACGCAGTATTTT.

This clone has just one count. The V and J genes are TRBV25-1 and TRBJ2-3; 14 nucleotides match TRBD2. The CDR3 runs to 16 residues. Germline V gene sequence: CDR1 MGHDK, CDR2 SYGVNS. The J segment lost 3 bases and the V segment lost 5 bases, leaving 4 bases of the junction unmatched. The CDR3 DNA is TGTGCCAGCAGTAAGACTAGCGGGAGGGGTACAGATACGCAGTATTTT. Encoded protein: CASSKTSGRGTDTQYF. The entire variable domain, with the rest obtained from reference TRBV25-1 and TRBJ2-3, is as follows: EADIYQTPRYLVIGTGKKITLECSQTMGHDKMYWYQQDPGMELHLIHYSYGVNSTEKGDLSSESTVSRIRTEHFPLTLESARPSHTSQYLCASSKTSGRGTDTQYFGPGTRLTVL.

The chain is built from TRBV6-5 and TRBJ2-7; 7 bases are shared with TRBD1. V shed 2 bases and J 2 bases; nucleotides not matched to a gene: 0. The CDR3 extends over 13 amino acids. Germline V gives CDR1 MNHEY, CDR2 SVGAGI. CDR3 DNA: TGTGCCAGCAGTTACGACAGGGCCTACGAGCAGTACTTC. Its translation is CASSYDRAYEQYF.